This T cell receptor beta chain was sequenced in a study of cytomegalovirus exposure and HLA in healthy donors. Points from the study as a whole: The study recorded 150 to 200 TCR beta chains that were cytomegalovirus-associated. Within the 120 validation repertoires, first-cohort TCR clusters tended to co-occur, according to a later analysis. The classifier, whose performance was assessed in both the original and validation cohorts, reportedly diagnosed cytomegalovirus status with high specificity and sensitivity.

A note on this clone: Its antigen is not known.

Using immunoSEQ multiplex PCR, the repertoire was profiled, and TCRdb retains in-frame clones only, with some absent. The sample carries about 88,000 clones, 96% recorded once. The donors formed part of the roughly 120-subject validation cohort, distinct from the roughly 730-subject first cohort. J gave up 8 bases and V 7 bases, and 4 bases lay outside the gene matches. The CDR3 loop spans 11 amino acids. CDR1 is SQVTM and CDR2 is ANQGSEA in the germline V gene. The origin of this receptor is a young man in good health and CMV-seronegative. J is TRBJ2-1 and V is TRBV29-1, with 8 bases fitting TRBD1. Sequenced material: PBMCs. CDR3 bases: TGCAGCGCTGACAGGGGCGATGAGCAGTTCTTC. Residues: CSADRGDEQFF.